Only a few counts were recorded for the clone carrying this T cell receptor (beta chain). The antigen remains undetermined. This sample stems from a study of T-cell memory formation after mild COVID-19. On the study more broadly: The TCR clusters were mostly specific to one donor.

Points from the study as a whole: Those CD4+ clones that contracted were mainly in CM and EM (CD8+ ones in EMRA). Pre-infection memory already had some responding clones, implying cross-reactive memory joined.

TCR alpha and TCR beta cDNA libraries carrying sample barcodes and UMIs were produced by 5'RACE using constant-segment primers. TCRdb ran MiXCR on the 5' RACE reads and lists one entry per CDR3 protein. The sample holds some 320,000 distinct CDR3 sequences, approximately 15% seen once. This clonotype was sampled from a young man who had mild COVID-19 (a few samples of this study predate the infection). Cell type and time point are not known. Sequencing was performed on PBMCs or a T cell subset sorted from them (not recorded which).

CDR3 DNA sequence: TGTGCCAGCTCCCGGGACAACCAAGAGACCCAGTACTTC. Residues: CASSRDNQETQYF. This rearrangement joins TRBV18 to TRBJ2-5; D is possibly TRBD1 (6 bases). V gave up 6 bases and J gave up 0 bases, with 8 bases separating them. The CDR3 is 13 amino acids. In germline, CDR1 is KGHSH, CDR2 LQKENI. The full variable domain, with the rest looked up from reference TRBV18 and TRBJ2-5, is NAGVMQNPRHLVRRRGQEARLRCSPMKGHSHVYWYRQLPEEGLKFMVYLQKENIIDESGMPKERFSAEFPKEGPSILRIQQVVRGDSAAYFCASSRDNQETQYFGPGTRLLVL.